The entry below gives a single T cell receptor (beta chain) sequence along with its context. Its antigen remains unknown. The data belong to a study of cytomegalovirus exposure and HLA in healthy donors. The V gene end was trimmed by 5 bases and the J gene end by 8 bases; junction bases not matched to a gene: 4. The V gene's germline CDR1 is SEHNR and CDR2 FQNEAQ (reference sequence). The CDR3 length is 13 residues. Study findings and constraints: Accurate prediction of HLA-A and HLA-B alleles (for most subjects) was reportedly achieved from TCR beta sequences. Under in vitro conditions, three CMV-associated chains were confirmed as specific for CMV antigens. Cytomegalovirus association was listed for around 180 TCR beta chains.

It was with 60 Vbeta and 13 Jbeta primers that the PCR ran. The method was immunoSEQ multiplex PCR; TCRdb's version includes in-frame clones alone and lacks a portion of them. The table lists a few hundred thousand clones, 75% of them singletons, with 1.5% to 2% in the top ten. Sequencing was carried out using PBMCs. The chain carries TRBV7-9 and TRBJ1-5; TRBD1 agrees at 9 bases. This sequence was found in a woman between 25 and 40 years old in good health and CMV-seronegative. Written as DNA, the CDR3 is TGTGCCAGCAGCGCACAGGGGGCTGAGCCCCAGCATTTT. It codes for CASSAQGAEPQHF.